Listed below are T cell receptor beta chains from one sample, sequenced in a study of T cell responses to AZD1222 COVID-19 vaccine. Clones were sequenced by immunoSEQ multiplex PCR, and TCRdb holds only the in-frame ones, with some missing. This sample has approximately 83,000 clones; under 95% occur once, and the top ten carry 4.5% to 5.5%. Sequencing was performed on peripheral blood, taken on day 0 of MenACWY control vaccination. The receptors were gathered from an adult in good health. CDR3s include the opening cysteine and the closing phenylalanine or tryptophan. The D gene is left open where the match is weak. Size values are once, few and many counts, or a class for expanded clones, and some rows have none.

. . TRBJ2-1 TRBV7-9 CASSLDDNEQFF TGTGCCAGCAGCTTAGATGACAATGAGCAGTTCTTC
once . TRBJ2-1 TRBV5-1 CASSLVPGNEQFF TGCGCCAGCAGCCTCGTCCCGGGGAATGAGCAGTTCTTC
. TRBD2 TRBJ2-2 TRBV7-7 CASSSELGGDTGELFF TGTGCTAGCAGCTCCGAACTGGGAGGGGACACCGGGGAGCTGTTTTTT
. TRBD1 TRBJ1-1 TRBV7-2 CASSPQGGVNTEAFF TGTGCCAGCAGCCCCCAGGGGGGAGTGAACACTGAAGCTTTCTTT
. TRBD2 TRBJ2-1 TRBV7-2 CASSLVPTSGNEQFF TGTGCCAGCAGCTTAGTTCCGACTAGCGGGAATGAGCAGTTCTTC
. . TRBJ2-7 TRBV18 CASSPGQTYEQYF TGTGCCAGCTCACCCGGACAAACCTACGAGCAGTACTTC
. . TRBJ1-6 TRBV5-4 CASSFIGVTNSPLHF TGTGCCAGCAGCTTTATCGGCGTGACCAATTCACCCCTCCACTTT
. . TRBJ1-5 TRBV28 CASSYPSVPGQPQHF TGTGCCAGCAGTTACCCTTCGGTGCCGGGGCAGCCCCAGCATTTT
. . TRBJ1-2 TRBV6-5 CASSYGQLSYYGYTF TGTGCCAGCAGTTACGGACAGCTATCCTACTATGGCTACACCTTC
. TRBD2 TRBJ2-4 TRBV2 CASRGSSGAWGNIQYF TGTGCCAGCAGGGGCTCGAGCGGGGCCTGGGGGAACATTCAGTACTTC
. . TRBJ2-7 TRBV27 CASSLFSLEVQGYEQYF TGTGCCAGCAGTTTATTTAGTTTGGAAGTGCAGGGCTACGAGCAGTACTTC
. TRBD1 TRBJ1-5 TRBV5-6 CASGRRGSWDQPQHF TGTGCCAGCGGACGCAGGGGGTCTTGGGATCAGCCCCAGCATTTT
. . TRBJ1-1 TRBV11-3 CASSFQANTEAFF TGTGCCAGCAGCTTTCAGGCGAACACTGAAGCTTTCTTT
. TRBD1 TRBJ1-3 TRBV11-2 CASSKNRGLSGNTIYF TGTGCCAGCAGCAAAAACAGGGGGCTCTCTGGAAACACCATATATTTT
. . TRBJ2-3 TRBV29-1 CSVTGSSTDTQYF TGCAGCGTTACAGGGTCTAGCACAGATACGCAGTATTTT
. . TRBJ1-1 TRBV4-1 CASSLGSNTEAFF TGCGCCAGCAGCCTTGGTAGTAACACTGAAGCTTTCTTT
. TRBD1 TRBJ1-2 TRBV10-3 CATLGQLTGYTF TGTGCCACCTTGGGACAGTTGACTGGCTACACCTTC
. . TRBJ2-3 TRBV21-1 CASSKRDTQYF TGTGCCAGCAGCAAAAGGGATACGCAGTATTTT
. . TRBJ2-7 TRBV9 CASSVGVGAEGQYF TGTGCCAGCAGCGTAGGGGTAGGGGCCGAAGGGCAGTACTTC
. TRBD2 TRBJ2-7 TRBV10-3 CAIRAGTSGSSYEQYF TGTGCCATCAGAGCCGGGACTAGCGGGAGTTCCTACGAGCAGTACTTC
. . TRBJ1-1 TRBV4-1 CASSQDLGHGVVTEAFF TGCGCCAGCAGCCAAGATCTTGGGCATGGGGTGGTAACTGAAGCTTTCTTT
once . TRBJ1-5 TRBV29-1 CSVSAGTYQPQHF TGCAGCGTTTCCGCCGGGACCTATCAGCCCCAGCATTTT
. . TRBJ1-2 TRBV28 CASFRPGRVRGYTF TGTGCCAGCTTTAGGCCGGGCAGGGTGCGGGGCTACACCTTC
once TRBD1 TRBJ2-7 TRBV27 CASSFKTGTYEQYF TGTGCCAGCAGTTTTAAGACAGGGACCTACGAGCAGTACTTC
. . TRBJ1-1 TRBV30 CAWSEGSTEAFF TGTGCCTGGAGTGAGGGAAGCACTGAAGCTTTCTTT
. . TRBJ1-4 TRBV7-9 CASSSGGTNEKLFF TGTGCCAGCAGCTCCGGAGGAACTAATGAAAAACTGTTTTTT
. . TRBJ2-1 TRBV19 CASSIDRRRTNEQFF TGTGCCAGTAGTATAGATCGGAGACGGACGAATGAGCAGTTCTTC
. . TRBJ1-1 TRBV7-2 CASSLGPGRANTEAFF TGTGCCAGCAGCTTAGGCCCGGGCAGGGCCAACACTGAAGCTTTCTTT
few TRBD1 TRBJ1-3 TRBV7-2 CASSLRTGRGNTIYF TGTGCCAGCAGCTTAAGGACAGGGCGCGGAAACACCATATATTTT
. TRBD1 TRBJ2-6 TRBV2 CASMAGTVANVLTF TGTGCCAGCATGGCCGGGACAGTCGCCAACGTCCTGACTTTC
. . TRBJ2-6 TRBV5-1 CASSRDSPLSYSGANVLTF TGCGCCAGCAGCCGAGACAGTCCTCTATCCTACTCTGGGGCCAACGTCCTGACTTTC
once TRBD2 TRBJ2-3 TRBV7-9 CASSPSGSPDTQYF TGTGCCAGCAGCCCCAGCGGGAGCCCGGATACGCAGTATTTT
. . TRBJ2-5 TRBV30 CAWSVGGPQETQYF TGTGCCTGGAGTGTAGGGGGGCCCCAAGAGACCCAGTACTTC
. . TRBJ1-6 TRBV30 CAWSQGSTGNSPLHF TGTGCCTGGAGCCAGGGTTCAACGGGGAATTCACCCCTCCACTTT
. TRBD2 TRBJ2-1 TRBV19 CASRPGLALDEQFF TGTGCCAGTAGACCGGGACTAGCGTTGGATGAGCAGTTCTTC
. . TRBJ2-7 TRBV14 CASSPPGLTLYEQYF TGTGCCAGCAGCCCGCCCGGACTAACCCTCTACGAGCAGTACTTC
. TRBD2 TRBJ2-1 TRBV5-1 CASSWTSGLDYNEQFF TGCGCCAGCAGCTGGACTAGCGGCCTCGACTACAATGAGCAGTTCTTC
. . TRBJ2-2 TRBV5-1 CASSLDREAGELFF TGCGCCAGCAGCTTGGACAGGGAGGCCGGGGAGCTGTTTTTT
. . TRBJ2-1 TRBV30 CAWSLGGGYNEQFF TGTGCCTGGAGTCTCGGAGGTGGCTACAATGAGCAGTTCTTC
. . TRBJ2-1 TRBV7-2 CASSSAGFPYNEQFF TGTGCCAGCAGCTCGGCAGGGTTCCCCTACAATGAGCAGTTCTTC
. . TRBJ1-4 TRBV28 CASSFREKLFF TGTGCCAGCAGTTTTCGGGAAAAACTGTTTTTT
. . TRBJ1-4 TRBV19 CASGTGSSIPTNEKLFF TGTGCCAGTGGAACAGGGTCATCGATCCCAACTAATGAAAAACTGTTTTTT
. . TRBJ2-7 TRBV2 CASGRVAYEQYF TGTGCCAGCGGTCGCGTAGCCTACGAGCAGTACTTC
once TRBD1 TRBJ2-7 TRBV30 CAWSVDRAYEQYF TGTGCCTGGAGCGTAGACAGGGCCTACGAGCAGTACTTC
once . TRBJ2-7 TRBV11-2 CASSLVGGPSQSEQYF TGTGCCAGCAGCTTAGTTGGCGGCCCCTCCCAATCCGAGCAGTACTTC
. . TRBJ2-1 TRBV15 CATTTADRDAAYNEQFF TGTGCCACCACCACAGCAGACCGGGACGCAGCCTACAATGAGCAGTTCTTC
. TRBD1 TRBJ1-3 TRBV7-9 CASATWDREGNTIYF TGTGCCAGCGCCACCTGGGACAGGGAAGGAAACACCATATATTTT
once . TRBJ1-1 TRBV5-6 CASSFPEAHMNTEAFF TGTGCCAGCAGCTTCCCCGAGGCCCACATGAACACTGAAGCTTTCTTT
. TRBD2 TRBJ2-3 TRBV7-8 CASSLAPGVDSGSTDTQYF TGTGCCAGCAGCTTAGCCCCAGGAGTGGATAGCGGGAGCACAGATACGCAGTATTTT
once . TRBJ2-5 TRBV11-1 CASSFGGTVGAQYF TGTGCCAGCAGCTTTGGGGGTACTGTAGGGGCCCAGTACTTC
. . TRBJ2-3 TRBV6-5 CASSSSLSGQYF TGTGCCAGCAGCTCCTCCCTCTCGGGGCAGTATTTT
. . TRBJ1-3 TRBV7-9 CASSDEGLRNTIYF TGTGCCAGCAGCGATGAAGGACTACGAAACACCATATATTTT
. TRBD1 TRBJ2-2 TRBV6-2/TRBV6-3 CASSDRGSTGELFF TGTGCCAGCAGCGACAGGGGGAGCACCGGGGAGCTGTTTTTT
once TRBD2 TRBJ2-7 TRBV14 CASSQASGSTYEQYF TGTGCCAGCAGCCAAGCCAGCGGGAGTACCTACGAGCAGTACTTC
. . TRBJ1-3 TRBV7-6 CASSSSPTPSSGNTIYF TGTGCCAGCAGCTCGAGCCCGACACCTAGCTCTGGAAACACCATATATTTT
. . TRBJ1-6 TRBV7-9 CASSLAGDYSPLHF TGTGCCAGCAGCTTAGCAGGGGATTATTCACCCCTCCACTTT
. . TRBJ2-7 TRBV4-3 CASSQGRTAFNEQYF TGCGCCAGCAGCCAAGGGAGGACAGCCTTTAACGAGCAGTACTTC